This TCR beta chain stems from a study of T-cell memory formation after mild COVID-19. Whole-study context: TCR clusters largely stayed donor specific. Whole-study findings and limits: From day 15 to 85, contracting clones were balanced between CD4 and CD8, whereas later expanders leaned toward CD4+.

Per germline, CDR1 SQVTM and CDR2 ANQGSEA. CDR3 length: 13 amino acids. V was trimmed by 6 bases and J by 7 bases, leaving 16 bases between them. A remark on this clonotype: The antigen is not known.

Via MiXCR, TCRdb re-called the 5' RACE reads, giving one row per CDR3 protein. Of about 360,000 distinct CDR3 sequences detected, over 13% appear once; the ten largest clones hold about 22%. The clonotype originates from a man younger than 35 who had mild COVID-19 (a few samples of this study predate the infection). Cell type and time point are not known. The chain joins TRBV29-1 to TRBJ1-5; D gene ambiguous. Material: PBMCs or a T cell subset sorted from them (not recorded which). The CDR3 here is CSVGWQAGQPQHF. The CDR3 DNA follows: TGCAGCGTGGGATGGCAGGCTGGCCAGCCCCAGCATTTT.